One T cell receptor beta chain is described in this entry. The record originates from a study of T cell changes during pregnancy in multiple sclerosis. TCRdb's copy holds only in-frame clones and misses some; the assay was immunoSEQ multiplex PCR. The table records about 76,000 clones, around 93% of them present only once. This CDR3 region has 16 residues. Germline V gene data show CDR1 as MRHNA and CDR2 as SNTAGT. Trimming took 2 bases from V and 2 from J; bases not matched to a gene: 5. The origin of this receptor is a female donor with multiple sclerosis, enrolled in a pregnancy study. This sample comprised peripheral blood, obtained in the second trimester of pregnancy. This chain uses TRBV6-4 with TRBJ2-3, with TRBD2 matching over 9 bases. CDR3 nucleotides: TGTGCCAGCAGTGACCATAGCGGGGGAGACACAGATACGCAGTATTTT. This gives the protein CASSDHSGGDTDTQYF.